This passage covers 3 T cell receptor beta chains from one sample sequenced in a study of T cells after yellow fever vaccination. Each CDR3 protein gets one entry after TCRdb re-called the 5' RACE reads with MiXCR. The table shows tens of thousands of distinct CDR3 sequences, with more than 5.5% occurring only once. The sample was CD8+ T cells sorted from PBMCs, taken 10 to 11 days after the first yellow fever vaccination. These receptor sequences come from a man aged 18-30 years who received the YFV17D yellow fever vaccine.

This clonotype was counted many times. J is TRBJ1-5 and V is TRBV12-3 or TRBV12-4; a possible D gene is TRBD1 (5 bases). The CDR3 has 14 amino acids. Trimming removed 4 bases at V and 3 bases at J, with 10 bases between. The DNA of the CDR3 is TGTGCCAGCAGTTCCGCGGGGCTCAATCAGCCCCAGCATTTT. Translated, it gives CASSSAGLNQPQHF.

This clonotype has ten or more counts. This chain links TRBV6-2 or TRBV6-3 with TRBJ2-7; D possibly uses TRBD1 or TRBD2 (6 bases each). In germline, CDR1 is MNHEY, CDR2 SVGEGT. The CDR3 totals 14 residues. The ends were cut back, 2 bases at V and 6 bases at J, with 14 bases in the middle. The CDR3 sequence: CASSYLGAGREQYF. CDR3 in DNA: TGTGCCAGCAGTTACCTGGGGGCGGGGCGCGAGCAGTACTTC.

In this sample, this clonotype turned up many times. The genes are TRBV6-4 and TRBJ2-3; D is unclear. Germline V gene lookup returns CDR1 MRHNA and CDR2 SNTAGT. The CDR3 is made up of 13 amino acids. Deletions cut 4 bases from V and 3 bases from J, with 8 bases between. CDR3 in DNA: TGTGCCAGCAGTGGGAACCCAACAGATACGCAGTATTTT. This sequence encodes CASSGNPTDTQYF.